One sample yielded the 12 T cell receptor beta chains listed below, sequenced in a study of T-cell memory formation after mild COVID-19 (dated by TCRdb to about 2021). The library was made by 5' RACE. Sequenced on an Illumina NovaSeq 6000. TCRdb itself trimmed the public reads at Q25 with fastp, ran MiXCR and retained productive beta chains. Rows are unified per CDR3 protein, each entry keeping the most common DNA and genes. Recorded for this sample are about 310,000 distinct CDR3 sequences; approximately 19% of them occurred a single time. The leading ten clones occupy under 25% of the sample. What was sequenced was PBMCs or a T cell subset sorted from them (not recorded which). The receptors were sampled from a man younger than 30 who had mild COVID-19 (a few samples of this study predate the infection). The sample titles of this study are shuffled in the database, so cell type and time point are left out; the donor was told from shared clones.

The chain combines TRBV4-2 with TRBJ1-5; possible D gene TRBD1, 5 bases. The V gene lost 0 bases and the J gene lost 7 bases, with 7 bases spanning the gap. Germline values: CDR1 LGHNA, CDR2 YNFKEQ. The length of the CDR3 is 13 residues. Written as DNA, the CDR3 is TGTGCCAGCAGCCAAGAGAGGGGACAGCCCCAGCATTTT. This translates into CASSQERGQPQHF.

The J gene is TRBJ2-7, the V gene TRBV5-1; D possibly corresponds to TRBD1 (5 bases). The CDR3 has 13 residues. V dropped 2 bases and J dropped 6 bases, with 12 bases sitting between them. Germline CDR1 and CDR2: SGHRS and YFSETQ. CDR3 amino acids: CASSLAGLSEQYV. For the CDR3, the DNA is TGCGCCAGCAGCTTAGCAGGGCTCTCCGAGCAGTACGTC.

This clonotype has a handful of counts. The chain joins TRBV2 to TRBJ2-7; 9 bases agree with TRBD2. V trimming: 6 bases; J trimming: 5 bases; junction bases outside the gene matches: 5. Germline CDR1 and CDR2: SNHLY and FYNNEI. The CDR3 is 13 residues long. The CDR3 region is CASSVAGDHEQYV. The CDR3 nucleotides are TGTGCCAGCAGCGTAGCGGGGGATCACGAGCAGTACGTC.

The chain recombines TRBV6-2 or TRBV6-3 with TRBJ2-1; TRBD1 aligns across 7 bases. The CDR3 consists of 14 residues. The trim removed 2 bases at V and 12 bases at J, leaving 10 bases unmatched. Germline V gene lookup returns CDR1 MNHEY and CDR2 SVGEGT. The CDR3 DNA reads as TGTGCCAGCAGTTACAGTTCGCCGGGACAGCCGCAGTTCTTC. It codes for CASSYSSPGQPQFF.

The chain carries TRBV7-6 and TRBJ2-3; D tentatively reads TRBD1 or TRBD2 (6 bases each). CDR3 length equals 15 residues. CDR1 is SGHVS and CDR2 is FNYEAQ in the germline V gene. V was pared by 5 bases and J by 4 bases, with 16 bases between. The CDR3 sequence is CASSVTRGPADTQYF. CDR3 DNA sequence: TGTGCCAGCAGCGTAACTCGGGGGCCCGCAGATACGCAGTATTTT.

This clonotype was detected a few times. The J gene is TRBJ2-7, the V gene TRBV4-1; tentatively, D is TRBD2 (5 bases). The CDR3 spans 15 residues. Trimming took 1 base from V and 0 from J, leaving 10 bases between them. CDR1 is MGHRA, CDR2 YSYEKL, per germline. CDR3 sequence: CASSQGSGISYEQYV. CDR3 nucleotides: TGCGCCAGCAGCCAAGGTTCCGGGATCTCCTACGAGCAGTACGTC.

The V call is TRBV6-2 or TRBV6-3, the J call TRBJ1-2, with unresolved D. From germline, CDR1 is MNHEY and CDR2 SVGEGT. The V end was cut by 2 bases, the J end by 3 bases, with 10 bases between. The CDR3 has 14 amino acids. CDR3 coding DNA: TGTGCCAGCAGTTACAGCAGTCCCTACTATGGCTACACCTTC. As protein: CASSYSSPYYGYTF.

The V and J genes are TRBV6-5 and TRBJ2-5, with 10 bases that match TRBD2. Germline V gene data show CDR1 as MNHEY and CDR2 as SVGAGI. The V segment lost 2 bases and the J segment 2 bases; nucleotides outside the gene matches: 8. The CDR3 totals 17 residues. The CDR3 DNA sequence: TGTGCCAGCAGTTACCGTACGAGCGGGGGGGTGCAAGAGACCCAGTACTTC. It codes for CASSYRTSGGVQETQYF.

The chain carries TRBV4-2 and TRBJ2-1; 8 nucleotides agree with TRBD2. The germline CDR1 and CDR2 sequences are LGHNA and YNFKEQ. V lost 7 bases to trimming and J lost 6 bases; unmatched junction nucleotides: 5. CDR3 length: 13 residues. The CDR3, as DNA: TGTGCCAGCATCACGAGCGGGGGCAATGAGCAGTTCTTC. It translates to CASITSGGNEQFF.

This clonotype was detected many times. The chain couples TRBV4-3 to TRBJ1-2; possibly TRBD1 for D (5 bases). The germline CDR1 and CDR2 sequences are LGHNA and YSLEER. CDR3 size: 15 residues. Trimming left V 1 base short and J 2 bases short, with 11 bases between. The CDR3 DNA reads as TGCGCCAGCAGCCAAGTGGGGGGTATCAACTATGGCTACACCTTC. Translating it yields CASSQVGGINYGYTF.

The chain carries TRBV20-1 and TRBJ1-2, with D perhaps matching TRBD1 (5 bases). The germline V and J ends were trimmed by 6 bases and 6 bases, with 17 bases remaining between them. CDR3 size: 13 residues. The germline gives CDR1 DFQATT, CDR2 SNEGSKA (reference sequence). Written as DNA, the CDR3 is TGCAGTGCAAGGGACTCCCTGGAGGATGGCTACACCTTC. Its translation: CSARDSLEDGYTF.

This clonotype has a handful of counts. The chain carries TRBV12-3 or TRBV12-4 and TRBJ1-3; tentative D call: TRBD1 (5 bases). The CDR3 runs 15 residues. V lost 6 bases and J lost 0, with 12 bases in between. As DNA, the CDR3 is TGTGCCAGCAGAATTAGGGGCCTCTCTGGAAACACCATATATTTT. Its protein product is CASRIRGLSGNTIYF.